This TCR beta chain was identified in a study of T cells after yellow fever vaccination. This CDR3 comprises 18 residues. V lost 1 base and J lost 0, with 14 bases in between. Germline V gene sequence: CDR1 SGHDT, CDR2 YYEEEE. The authors made TCR cDNA by 5'RACE template switching, adding a universal primer site and UMIs. MiXCR, applied by TCRdb to the 5' RACE reads, yields one record per CDR3 protein. The repertoire has around 340,000 distinct CDR3 sequences, roughly 9.4% of them found once; the top ten carry more than 15%. Study results and limitations: Most primary-vaccination clones reappeared after the booster (around 95% CD4, 85% to 90% CD8).

For this clonotype: Its antigen remains unknown.

The TCR sequence derives from a man between 18 and 35 years old who received the YFV17D yellow fever vaccine. This chain links TRBV5-6 with TRBJ2-6; perhaps TRBD1 as D (7 bases). Here the sequenced sample was PBMCs, taken on the day of the first yellow fever vaccination. The CDR3 spells CASSLSAGGYSGANVLTF. CDR3 in DNA: TGTGCCAGCAGCTTGTCCGCAGGGGGGTACTCTGGGGCCAACGTCCTGACTTTC.